This T cell receptor (beta chain) was sequenced during a study of cytomegalovirus exposure and HLA in healthy donors. PCR involved 60 Vbeta and 13 Jbeta primers. Assay: immunoSEQ multiplex PCR; the TCRdb copy retains only in-frame clones and omits some. The sample holds over 100,000 clones, about 8.5% seen once. With regard to this clone: No antigen is known for it.

Study-wide results and caveats: The study designated 160 or so TCR beta chains cytomegalovirus-associated.

Germline V lookup: CDR1 MNHEY, CDR2 SMNVEV (reference sequence). CDR3 length equals 15 residues. V was shortened by 6 bases and J by 2 bases, with 15 bases between the two germline ends. The sequenced sample consisted of PBMCs. This TCR was sampled from a middle-aged man in good health and CMV-seronegative. The chain is built from TRBV27 and TRBJ2-3, with D perhaps TRBD2 (7 bases). CDR3 region: CASSWAGANTDTQYF. The CDR3 coding sequence is TGTGCCAGCAGCTGGGCGGGGGCCAACACAGATACGCAGTATTTT.